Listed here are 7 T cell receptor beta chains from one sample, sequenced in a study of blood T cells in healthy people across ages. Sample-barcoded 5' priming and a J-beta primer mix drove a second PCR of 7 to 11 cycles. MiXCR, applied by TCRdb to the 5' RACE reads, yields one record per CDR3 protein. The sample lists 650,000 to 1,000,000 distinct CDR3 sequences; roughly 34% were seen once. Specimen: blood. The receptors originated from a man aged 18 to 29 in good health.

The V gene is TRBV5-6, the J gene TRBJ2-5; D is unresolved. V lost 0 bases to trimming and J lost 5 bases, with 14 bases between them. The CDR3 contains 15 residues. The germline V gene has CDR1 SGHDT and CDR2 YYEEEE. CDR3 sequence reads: CASSLEILPGETQYF. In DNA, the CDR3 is TGTGCCAGCAGCTTGGAGATACTCCCTGGGGAGACCCAGTACTTC.

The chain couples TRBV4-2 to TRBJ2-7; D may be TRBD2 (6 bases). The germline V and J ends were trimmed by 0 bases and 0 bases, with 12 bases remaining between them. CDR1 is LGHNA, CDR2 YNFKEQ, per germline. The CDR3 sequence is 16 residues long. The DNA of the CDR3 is TGTGCCAGCAGCCAAGAGACTGGGGAGGCCTCCTACGAGCAGTACTTC. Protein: CASSQETGEASYEQYF.

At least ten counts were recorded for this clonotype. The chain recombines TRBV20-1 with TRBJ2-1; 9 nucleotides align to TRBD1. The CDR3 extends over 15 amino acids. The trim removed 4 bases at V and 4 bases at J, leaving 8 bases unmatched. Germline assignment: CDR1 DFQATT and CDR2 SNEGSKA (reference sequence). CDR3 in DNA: TGCAGTGCTATAGAGTTGGACAGGGGATACAATGAGCAGTTCTTC. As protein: CSAIELDRGYNEQFF.

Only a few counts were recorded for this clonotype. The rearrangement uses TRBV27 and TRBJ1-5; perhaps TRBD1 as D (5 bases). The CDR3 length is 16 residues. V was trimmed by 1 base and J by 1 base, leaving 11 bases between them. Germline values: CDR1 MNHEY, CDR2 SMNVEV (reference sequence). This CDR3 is CASSLFAQGSNQPQHF. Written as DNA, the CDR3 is TGTGCCAGCAGTTTATTTGCCCAGGGCAGCAATCAGCCCCAGCATTTT.

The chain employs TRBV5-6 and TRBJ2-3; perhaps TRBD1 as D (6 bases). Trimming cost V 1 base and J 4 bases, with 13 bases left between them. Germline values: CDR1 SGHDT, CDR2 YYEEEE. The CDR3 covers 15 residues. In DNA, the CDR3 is TGTGCCAGCAGCTTGAGGGGATGGGGGCCAGATACGCAGTATTTT. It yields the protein CASSLRGWGPDTQYF.

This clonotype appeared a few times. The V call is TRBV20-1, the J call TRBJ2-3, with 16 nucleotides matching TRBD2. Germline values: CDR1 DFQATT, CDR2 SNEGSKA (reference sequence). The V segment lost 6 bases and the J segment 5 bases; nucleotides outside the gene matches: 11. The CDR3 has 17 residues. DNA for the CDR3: TGCAGTGCCGACTCCGGGACTAGCGGGGGGGATATAGATACGCAGTATTTT. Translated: CSADSGTSGGDIDTQYF.

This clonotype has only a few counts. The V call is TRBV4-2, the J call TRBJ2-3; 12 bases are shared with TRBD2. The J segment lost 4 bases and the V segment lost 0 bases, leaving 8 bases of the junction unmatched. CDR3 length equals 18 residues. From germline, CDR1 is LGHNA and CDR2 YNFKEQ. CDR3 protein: CASSQDPLLAGGSDTQYF. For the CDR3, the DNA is TGTGCCAGCAGCCAAGATCCCCTACTAGCGGGGGGTTCAGATACGCAGTATTTT.